Shown below are 21 T cell receptor beta chains from a single sample sequenced in a study of blood T cell repertoires in COVID-19. Sequencing used immunoSEQ multiplex PCR; TCRdb keeps in-frame clones, though not all of them. The data hold fewer than 300,000 clones, with about 89% observed a single time. The sample taken for sequencing was peripheral blood. These receptors all come from a woman in her forties or fifties with acute or convalescent COVID-19.

The rearrangement links TRBV2 to TRBJ1-4; possible D gene TRBD1, 5 bases. The CDR3 spans 13 residues. The V gene lost 5 bases and the J gene lost 8 bases, with 12 bases spanning the gap. Germline CDR1 is SNHLY and CDR2 is FYNNEI. The CDR3 spells CASSRRVGEKLFF. The CDR3, as DNA: TGTGCCAGCAGTCGCAGGGTGGGGGAAAAACTGTTTTTT.

About this clone itself: The sample carries other DNA sequences with the same CDR3. The chain has TRBV5-1 and TRBJ2-7, with 8 bases that match TRBD2. This CDR3 has 14 amino acids. Germline V gene data show CDR1 as SGHRS and CDR2 as YFSETQ. Trimming took 0 bases from V and 2 from J; bases not matched to a gene: 1. The CDR3 protein is CASSLAGGAYEQYF. Written as DNA, the CDR3 is TGCGCCAGCAGCTTGGCGGGAGGGGCCTACGAGCAGTACTTC.

This chain connects TRBV27 to TRBJ2-3; TRBD2 might be the D (6 bases). The CDR3 contains 13 residues. The germline gives CDR1 MNHEY, CDR2 SMNVEV (reference sequence). V shed 0 bases and J shed 5 bases, with 6 bases lying between them. The CDR3 sequence is CASSLSEGDTQYF. In DNA, the CDR3 is TGTGCCAGCAGTTTATCGGAGGGAGATACGCAGTATTTT.

This rearrangement joins TRBV27 to TRBJ2-7, with D maybe TRBD2 (5 bases). The length of the CDR3 is 14 residues. The germline V gene has CDR1 MNHEY and CDR2 SMNVEV (reference sequence). The V and J ends lost 5 bases and 1 base respectively, with 12 bases between them. CDR3 in DNA: TGTGCCAGCAGTGTTAGCGTTAGGTCCTACGAGCAGTACTTC. Protein sequence: CASSVSVRSYEQYF.

Comment on this clone: One junction end disagrees with the germline gene, perhaps due to a read error. The gene calls are TRBV7-7 and TRBJ2-5, with 10 bases identical to TRBD2. The CDR3 runs to 16 residues. The V gene's germline CDR1 is SSHAT and CDR2 FNYEAQ (reference sequence). CDR3 DNA sequence: TGTGCTAGCAGCTTAGCGACCCTAGCGGGAGCAGAGACCCAGTACTTC. This sequence encodes CASSLATLAGAETQYF. The whole variable domain, remainder taken from reference TRBV7-7 and TRBJ2-5, is GAGVSQSPRYKVTKRGQDVTLRCDPISSHATLYWYQQALGQGPEFLTYFNYEAQPDKSGLPSDRFSAERPEGSISTLTIQRTEQRDSAMYRCASSLATLAGAETQYFGPGTRLLVL.

The rearrangement uses TRBV28 and TRBJ2-7; 7 bases agree with TRBD1. The CDR3 is 16 amino acids. Germline V CDR1 and CDR2: MDHEN, SYDVKM. V was pared by 5 bases and J by 0 bases, with 10 bases of the junction left unmatched. The DNA for the CDR3 is TGTGCCAGCAGTACTCCTGGACAGGCCAGCTCCTACGAGCAGTACTTC. Its protein product is CASSTPGQASSYEQYF.

The chain combines TRBV6-2 or TRBV6-3 with TRBJ2-5, with TRBD2 as a possible D gene (6 bases). The CDR3 has 13 residues. Germline V gives CDR1 MNHEY, CDR2 SVGEGT. V lost 2 bases, J lost 7 bases, and 11 bases lay in between. The DNA of the CDR3 is TGTGCCAGCAGTTACAGGGAGGATGGGACCCAGTACTTC. The encoded protein is CASSYREDGTQYF.

This sequence joins TRBV10-3 and TRBJ2-7; TRBD2 might be the D (6 bases). CDR3 size: 15 residues. Germline CDR1 reads ENHRY; CDR2 reads SYGVKD. V lost 3 bases to trimming and J lost 4 bases, with 16 bases between them. Here the CDR3 reads CAISDYSGLGYEQYF. The DNA for the CDR3 is TGTGCCATCAGTGACTATAGCGGCCTAGGATACGAGCAGTACTTC.

This CDR3 is CASSLAPLAGADTQYF. CDR3 coding DNA: TGCGCCAGCAGCTTGGCCCCTCTAGCGGGAGCAGATACGCAGTATTTT. The rearrangement uses TRBV5-1 and TRBJ2-3; 10 bases fit TRBD2. The germline gives CDR1 SGHRS, CDR2 YFSETQ. The CDR3 spans 16 residues. V shed 0 bases and J 4 bases; nucleotides not matched to a gene: 5.

The J gene is TRBJ2-3, the V gene TRBV7-2; D remains unclear. Trimming shortened V by 1 base and J by 4 bases, and 12 bases separated the two germline ends. CDR3 length: 15 residues. Germline V gene lookup returns CDR1 SGHTA and CDR2 FQGNSA. Here the CDR3 DNA reads TGTGCCAGCAGCTTAGTCGGCCAGGCCGCAGATACGCAGTATTTT. It encodes CASSLVGQAADTQYF.

The rearrangement joins TRBV30 to TRBJ1-6; no reliable D call. V gave up 3 bases and J gave up 7 bases, with 10 bases separating them. The CDR3 runs to 13 residues. CDR1 is GTSNPN and CDR2 is SVGIG in the germline V gene (reference sequence). CDR3 loop: CAWSQDRNSPLHF. In DNA, the CDR3 is TGTGCCTGGAGCCAAGATAGAAATTCACCCCTCCACTTT.

This chain uses TRBV7-8 with TRBJ2-4, with 8 bases fitting TRBD2. There are 14 residues in the CDR3. Looked up from germline, CDR1 is SGHVS and CDR2 is FQNEAQ. Germline trimming cut 1 base from V and 7 bases from J; bases unmatched to any gene: 3. As DNA, the CDR3 is TGTGCCAGCAGCTTAGGGTCGGGGGGGAACATTCAGTACTTC. The encoded protein is CASSLGSGGNIQYF. The entire variable domain, with the rest obtained from reference TRBV7-8 and TRBJ2-4, is as follows: GAGVSQSPRYKVAKRGQDVALRCDPISGHVSLFWYQQALGQGPEFLTYFQNEAQLDKSGLPSDRFFAERPEGSVSTLKIQRTQQEDSAVYLCASSLGSGGNIQYFGAGTRLSVL.

J is TRBJ2-7 and V is TRBV5-4, with D possibly being TRBD2 (6 bases). Germline CDR1 reads SGHNT; CDR2 reads YYREEE (reference sequence). The CDR3 contains 15 residues. The ends were cut back, 0 bases at V and 1 base at J, with 11 bases in the middle. CDR3 sequence (DNA): TGTGCCAGCAGCTTGGGGGGAGGCGCATCCTACGAGCAGTACTTC. Its protein product is CASSLGGGASYEQYF.

This chain links TRBV10-3 with TRBJ2-1; D is perhaps TRBD2 (6 bases). The germline gives CDR1 ENHRY, CDR2 SYGVKD. CDR3 length: 16 residues. Trimming stripped 6 bases from V and 6 bases from J, with 21 bases between. The CDR3 DNA sequence: TGTGCCATCAGGGGTCCGGGAGCGGACCCTTTCAATGAGCAGTTCTTC. It translates to CAIRGPGADPFNEQFF.

The chain has TRBV24-1 and TRBJ2-5, with TRBD1 matching 10 bases. The CDR3 consists of 17 residues. The germline V gene has CDR1 KGHDR and CDR2 SFDVKD. V trimming: 4 bases; J trimming: 4 bases; junction bases outside the gene matches: 11. The CDR3 here is CATSEPQEGQGRETQYF. CDR3 in DNA: TGTGCCACCAGTGAGCCCCAAGAGGGACAGGGGAGAGAGACCCAGTACTTC.

The gene calls are TRBV5-6 and TRBJ1-5; tentatively, D is TRBD1 (5 bases). CDR1 is SGHDT, CDR2 YYEEEE, per germline. This CDR3 comprises 19 residues. Trimming shortened V by 1 base and J by 0 bases, and 20 bases separated the two germline ends. CDR3 region: CASSLKGGAVPYSNQPQHF. In DNA, the CDR3 is TGTGCCAGCAGCTTGAAAGGAGGGGCCGTACCTTATAGCAATCAGCCCCAGCATTTT.

J is TRBJ2-1 and V is TRBV19; D not certain. Germline assignment: CDR1 LNHDA and CDR2 SQIVND (reference sequence). This CDR3 contains 11 residues. V was cut by 0 bases and J by 16 bases, with 10 bases left in between. The CDR3 DNA reads as TGTGCCAGTAGTATAGAGGCCTGGTTATTCTTC. Translation: CASSIEAWLFF.

This chain connects TRBV7-8 to TRBJ2-1; D is ambiguous. V lost 1 base and J 7 bases, leaving 11 bases between the germline ends. The CDR3 is 14 amino acids. Germline CDR1 and CDR2: SGHVS and FQNEAQ. The CDR3 region has the DNA TGTGCCAGCAGCTTAGGTAGCCCCGCGAATGAGCAGTTCTTC. Translating gives CASSLGSPANEQFF. Looking up the rest from reference TRBV7-8 and TRBJ2-1 gives the full variable domain: GAGVSQSPRYKVAKRGQDVALRCDPISGHVSLFWYQQALGQGPEFLTYFQNEAQLDKSGLPSDRFFAERPEGSVSTLKIQRTQQEDSAVYLCASSLGSPANEQFFGPGTRLTVL.

This clone was counted a few times. V and J are TRBV9 and TRBJ2-3; the match to TRBD2 covers 7 bases. Germline V lookup: CDR1 SGDLS, CDR2 YYNGEE. V was pared by 0 bases and J by 0 bases, with 4 bases of the junction left unmatched. This CDR3 has 16 residues. The CDR3: CASSVVHGRSTDTQYF. Written as DNA, the CDR3 is TGTGCCAGCAGCGTAGTCCACGGGAGGAGCACAGATACGCAGTATTTT.

This chain uses TRBV19 with TRBJ1-4; 10 bases fit TRBD1. J gave up 5 bases and V 7 bases, and 7 bases lay outside the gene matches. The CDR3 is 15 amino acids. The germline CDR1 and CDR2 sequences are LNHDA and SQIVND (reference sequence). The CDR3 reads CASTSWGQGNEKLFF. The CDR3 DNA reads TGTGCCAGTACCAGCTGGGGACAGGGGAATGAAAAACTGTTTTTT.

This rearrangement joins TRBV18 to TRBJ2-7; TRBD2 is a possible D gene (5 bases). This CDR3 spans 17 amino acids. Germline CDR1 reads KGHSH; CDR2 reads LQKENI. Deletions cut 2 bases from V and 0 bases from J, with 17 bases between. This CDR3 reads CASSPTPLVGSSYEQYF. In nucleotides, the CDR3 is TGTGCCAGCTCACCAACCCCGCTAGTAGGGAGCTCCTACGAGCAGTACTTC.